Below, 20 T cell receptor beta chains from the same sample are listed, as sequenced in a study of blood T cell repertoires in COVID-19. The assay was immunoSEQ multiplex PCR, and TCRdb's table has in-frame clones only and misses some. The table shows some 130,000 clones, with around 89% occurring only once. The sample was peripheral blood. These receptors came from a man aged 50-59 years with acute or convalescent COVID-19.

This clone was detected a few times. V gene TRBV3-1 (or the pseudogene TRBV3-2) combines with J gene TRBJ2-5, with TRBD2 matching 11 bases. From germline, CDR1 is LGHDT and CDR2 YNNKEL (reference sequence). The CDR3 is 13 residues long. V gave up 6 bases and J gave up 6 bases; unmatched junction bases: 3. This chain's CDR3 is CASRLAGEKTQYF. DNA for the CDR3: TGTGCCAGCAGACTAGCGGGAGAGAAGACCCAGTACTTC.

This clone was observed a few times. This chain joins TRBV10-2 and TRBJ1-1; TRBD1 might be the D (6 bases). V was pared by 5 bases and J by 4 bases, with 11 bases between. CDR3 length: 13 residues. The germline gives CDR1 WSHSY, CDR2 SAAADI. The CDR3 loop is CASSKTGPTEAFF. In nucleotides, the CDR3 is TGCGCCAGCAGTAAGACAGGCCCCACTGAAGCTTTCTTT.

This clone was detected only a few times. Here the CDR3 reads CASSFNRGRNTEAFF. The CDR3 nucleotides read TGTGCCAGCAGTTTTAACAGGGGGCGGAACACTGAAGCTTTCTTT. The genes are TRBV27 and TRBJ1-1; 9 nucleotides align to TRBD1. The CDR3 spans 15 residues. CDR1 is MNHEY, CDR2 SMNVEV, per germline (reference sequence). The ends lost 3 bases at V and 1 base at J; junction bases unmatched: 3.

The gene calls are TRBV7-9 and TRBJ1-1, with D possibly TRBD1 on 5 matching bases. There are 12 residues in the CDR3. Trimming pared 6 bases from V and 4 bases from J, leaving 9 bases between. Germline-derived CDR1 and CDR2 are SEHNR and FQNEAQ (reference sequence). CDR3 sequence reads: CASSQGGTEAFF. The CDR3 DNA sequence: TGTGCCAGCAGTCAGGGAGGCACTGAAGCTTTCTTT.

The chain joins TRBV5-1 to TRBJ2-1; D possibly corresponds to TRBD2 (6 bases). The V end lost 0 bases, the J end lost 7 bases, and 11 bases lay between the germline ends. CDR3 length: 14 residues. Germline-derived CDR1 and CDR2 are SGHRS and YFSETQ. CDR3 sequence: CASSLEGGGNEQFF. CDR3 DNA: TGCGCCAGCAGCTTGGAGGGTGGAGGGAATGAGCAGTTCTTC.

A few counts support this clone. V is TRBV9 and J is TRBJ1-4; 7 nucleotides match TRBD1. Unmatched junction bases numbered 4, after V lost 4 bases and J lost 1 base. The CDR3 sequence is 15 residues long. The germline gives CDR1 SGDLS, CDR2 YYNGEE. In nucleotides, the CDR3 is TGTGCCAGCAGCCCCCGGGACAGAACTAATGAAAAACTGTTTTTT. Translated, it gives CASSPRDRTNEKLFF.

The CDR3 region has the DNA TGTGCCAGCAGATTGGGACAGGGGAGCTATGGCTACACCTTC. This encodes CASRLGQGSYGYTF. The chain carries TRBV6-5 and TRBJ1-2; TRBD1 matches 10 bases. Looked up from germline, CDR1 is MNHEY and CDR2 is SVGAGI. Trimming took 6 bases from V and 4 from J; bases not matched to a gene: 5. The CDR3 sequence is 14 residues long.

The V gene is TRBV16, the J gene TRBJ1-1, with TRBD1 matching over 7 bases. The J segment lost 5 bases and the V segment lost 4 bases, leaving 7 bases of the junction unmatched. Looked up from germline, CDR1 is KGHSY and CDR2 is FQNENV. This CDR3 is built from 14 residues. CDR3 DNA: TGTGCCAGCAGCCCTACAGGGGTAGGAACTGAAGCTTTCTTT. Protein: CASSPTGVGTEAFF.

The chain uses TRBV28 and TRBJ2-1, with unresolved D. Trimming removed 3 bases from V and 0 bases from J, with 9 bases in between. The CDR3 consists of 15 residues. The germline CDR1 and CDR2 sequences are MDHEN and SYDVKM. The CDR3 spells CASSFRSSSYNEQFF. The CDR3 DNA reads TGTGCCAGCAGTTTCCGGAGCAGCTCCTACAATGAGCAGTTCTTC.

The V call is TRBV27, the J call TRBJ2-1; 8 bases agree with TRBD2. Trimming removed 7 bases from V and 8 bases from J; junction bases left unmatched: 13. This CDR3 region has 15 residues. CDR1 MNHEY and CDR2 SMNVEV come from the germline V gene (reference sequence). The CDR3 sequence is CASTPVAGGNHEQFF. CDR3 nucleotides: TGTGCCAGCACCCCCGTTGCGGGAGGTAATCATGAGCAGTTCTTC.

The chain combines TRBV7-2 with TRBJ1-3; no reliable D call. The germline CDR1 and CDR2 sequences are SGHTA and FQGNSA. The CDR3 is made up of 15 amino acids. V lost 1 base and J lost 0, with 7 bases in between. The CDR3 sequence: CASSLVTASGNTIYF. CDR3 coding DNA: TGTGCCAGCAGCTTAGTAACAGCCTCTGGAAACACCATATATTTT.

This chain joins TRBV19 and TRBJ1-2; D call uncertain. The ends were cut back, 5 bases at V and 4 bases at J, with 11 bases in the middle. The length of the CDR3 is 13 residues. CDR1 and CDR2 from the germline V gene are LNHDA and SQIVND (reference sequence). CDR3 sequence: CASSVSFGYGYTF. The CDR3 bases are TGTGCCAGTAGTGTCTCTTTCGGCTATGGCTACACCTTC.

This clone appeared a single time. The rearrangement links TRBV5-1 to TRBJ1-4; D gene unclear. Per germline, CDR1 SGHRS and CDR2 YFSETQ. The V and J ends lost 1 base and 8 bases respectively, with 12 bases between them. The CDR3 is 14 amino acids. The CDR3 loop reads CASSLNLGGEKLFF. CDR3 sequence (DNA): TGCGCCAGCAGCTTGAACTTGGGAGGAGAAAAACTGTTTTTT.

J is TRBJ2-7 and V is TRBV30, with D possibly being TRBD1 (6 bases). Germline V gene data show CDR1 as GTSNPN and CDR2 as SVGIG (reference sequence). Trimming stripped 1 base from V and 2 bases from J, with 9 bases between. The CDR3 spans 13 residues. CDR3 loop: CAWSGDITYEQYF. As DNA, the CDR3 is TGTGCCTGGAGTGGGGACATAACCTACGAGCAGTACTTC. Looking up the rest from reference TRBV30 and TRBJ2-7 gives the full variable domain: SQTIHQWPATLVQPVGSPLSLECTVEGTSNPNLYWYRQAAGRGLQLLFYSVGIGQISSEVPQNLSASRPQDRQFILSSKKLLLSDSGFYLCAWSGDITYEQYFGPGTRLTVT.

This clone appeared a few times. The CDR3 region has the DNA TGTGCCAGCAGCCAAGATCAGACTTCGCGGGGCTACACCTTC. It is translated as CASSQDQTSRGYTF. J is TRBJ1-2 and V is TRBV4-2; unclear D gene. Per the germline V gene, CDR1 is LGHNA and CDR2 is YNFKEQ. The V end was cut by 0 bases, the J end by 8 bases, with 13 bases between. The CDR3 is made up of 14 amino acids.

The chain is built from TRBV6-5 and TRBJ1-1; D may be TRBD1 (5 bases). CDR1 is MNHEY and CDR2 is SVGAGI in the germline V gene. The CDR3 is 14 amino acids. Trimming took 7 bases from V and 6 from J, leaving 18 bases between them. CDR3 in DNA: TGTGCCAGCACCCCCCCCGGGACTGTCGCTGAAGCTTTCTTT. It translates to CASTPPGTVAEAFF.

This chain connects TRBV10-3 to TRBJ1-4; 7 bases line up with TRBD1. Germline CDR1 is ENHRY and CDR2 is SYGVKD. V lost 11 bases and J lost 4; bases outside the gene matches: 7. This CDR3 has 13 residues. The CDR3 DNA is TGTGCCGTTTCGGGACAGATTAATGAAAAACTGTTTTTT. Translation gives CAVSGQINEKLFF.

The CDR3 spells CSVESPPGGGAGELFF. The CDR3 DNA reads TGCAGCGTTGAATCCCCGCCGGGCGGGGGTGCCGGGGAGCTGTTTTTT. The V and J genes are TRBV29-1 and TRBJ2-2; the match to TRBD2 covers 7 bases. The J segment lost 6 bases and the V segment lost 2 bases, leaving 12 bases of the junction unmatched. CDR1 is SQVTM and CDR2 is ANQGSEA in the germline V gene. The CDR3 runs to 16 residues.

V gene TRBV28 combines with J gene TRBJ2-1; TRBD1 might be the D (6 bases). The V end was cut by 6 bases, the J end by 4 bases, with 19 bases between. The germline CDR1 and CDR2 sequences are MDHEN and SYDVKM. This CDR3 is built from 16 residues. The CDR3: CASRTVMGAGYNEQFF. DNA of the CDR3: TGTGCCAGCAGGACCGTTATGGGGGCCGGTTACAATGAGCAGTTCTTC.

A single count supports this clone. V gene TRBV19 combines with J gene TRBJ2-1, with TRBD2 identical over 14 bases. The CDR3 is 16 residues long. With 6 bases clipped from V and 5 bases from J, the junction kept 6 bases outside the gene matches. Germline CDR1 and CDR2: LNHDA and SQIVND (reference sequence). The CDR3 here is CASRGTSGRPNNEQFF. CDR3 coding DNA: TGTGCCAGTAGAGGGACTAGCGGGAGACCCAACAATGAGCAGTTCTTC.